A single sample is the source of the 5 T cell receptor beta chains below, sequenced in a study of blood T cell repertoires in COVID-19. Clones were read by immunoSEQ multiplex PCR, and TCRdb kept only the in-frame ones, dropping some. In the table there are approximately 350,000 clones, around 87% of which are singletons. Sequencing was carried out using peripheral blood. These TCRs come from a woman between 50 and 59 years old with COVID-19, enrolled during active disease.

As DNA, the CDR3 is TGTGCCAGCAGGGAGGAGAGGGGGGGAATCTTACCCCAGCATTTT. It is translated as CASREERGGILPQHF. The chain joins TRBV6-5 to TRBJ1-5; the D gene is possibly TRBD1 (6 bases). This CDR3 is 15 amino acids long. The germline CDR1 and CDR2 sequences are MNHEY and SVGAGI. V was pared by 6 bases and J by 10 bases, with 22 bases between.

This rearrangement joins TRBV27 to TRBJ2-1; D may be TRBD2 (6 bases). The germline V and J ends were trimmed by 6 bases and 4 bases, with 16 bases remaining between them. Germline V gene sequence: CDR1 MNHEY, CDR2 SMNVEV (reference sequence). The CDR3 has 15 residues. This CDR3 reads CASRVRRAGYNEQFF. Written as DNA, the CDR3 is TGTGCCAGCAGGGTTCGGAGGGCGGGGTACAATGAGCAGTTCTTC.

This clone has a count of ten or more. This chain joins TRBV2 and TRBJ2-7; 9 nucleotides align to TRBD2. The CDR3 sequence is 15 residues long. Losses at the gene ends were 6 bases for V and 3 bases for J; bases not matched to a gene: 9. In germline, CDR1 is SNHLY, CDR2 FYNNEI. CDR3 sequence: CASSRIAGVRYEQYF. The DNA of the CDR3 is TGTGCCAGCAGCCGGATAGCGGGAGTCCGCTACGAGCAGTACTTC.

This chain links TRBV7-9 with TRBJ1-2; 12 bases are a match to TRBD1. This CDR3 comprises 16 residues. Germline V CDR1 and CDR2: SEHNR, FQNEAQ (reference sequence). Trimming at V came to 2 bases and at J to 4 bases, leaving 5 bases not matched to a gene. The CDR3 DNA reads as TGTGCCAGCAGCTTATGGGGGACAGGGGGCGGCTATGGCTACACCTTC. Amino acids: CASSLWGTGGGYGYTF.

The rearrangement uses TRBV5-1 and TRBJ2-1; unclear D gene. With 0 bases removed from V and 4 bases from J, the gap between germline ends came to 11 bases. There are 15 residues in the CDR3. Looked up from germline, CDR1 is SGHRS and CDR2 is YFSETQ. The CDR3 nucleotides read TGCGCCAGCAGCTTGGCCCCCAGACAATACAATGAGCAGTTCTTC. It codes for CASSLAPRQYNEQFF.